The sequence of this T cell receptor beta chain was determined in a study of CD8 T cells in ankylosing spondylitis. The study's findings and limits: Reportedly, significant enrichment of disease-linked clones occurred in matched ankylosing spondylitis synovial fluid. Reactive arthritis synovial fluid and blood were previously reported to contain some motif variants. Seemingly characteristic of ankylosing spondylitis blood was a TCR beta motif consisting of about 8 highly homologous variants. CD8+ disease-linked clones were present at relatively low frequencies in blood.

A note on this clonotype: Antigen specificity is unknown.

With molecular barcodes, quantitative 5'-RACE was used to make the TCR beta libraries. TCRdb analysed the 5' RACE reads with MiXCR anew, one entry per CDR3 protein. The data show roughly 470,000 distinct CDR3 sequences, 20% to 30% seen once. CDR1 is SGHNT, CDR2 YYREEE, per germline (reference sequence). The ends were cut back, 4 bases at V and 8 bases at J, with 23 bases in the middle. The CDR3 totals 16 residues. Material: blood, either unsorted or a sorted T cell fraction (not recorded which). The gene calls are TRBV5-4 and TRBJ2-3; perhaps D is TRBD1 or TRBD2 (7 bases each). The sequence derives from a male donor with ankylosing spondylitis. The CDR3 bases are TGTGCCAGCAGCCCAGGGGGGGTACGGGAGGCAGGTACGCAGTATTTT. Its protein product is CASSPGGVREAGTQYF.